Listed below are T cell receptor beta chains from one sample, sequenced in a study of chemoradiotherapy in HPV16-positive cancers. Sequencing was performed with immunoSEQ multiplex PCR; in TCRdb, only in-frame clones are kept and a portion is missing. The table lists roughly 6,800 clones, about two thirds of them singletons, with roughly 4.6% in the top ten. Sequences were derived from tumor tissue, sampled from a patient who underwent chemoradiotherapy. All receptors derive from a human donor with HPV-associated anogenital cancer. CDR3s include the opening cysteine and the closing phenylalanine or tryptophan. The D gene is left open where the match is weak. Only part of the rows carry a size: once, few, many, or a class if the clone is expanded.

j_gene	d_gene	v_gene	abundance	CDR3aa	CDR3nt
TRBJ2-7	NA	TRBV5-4	NA	CASSLENRAYEQYF	TGTGCCAGCAGCTTGGAAAACAGAGCCTACGAGCAGTACTTC
TRBJ2-3	NA	TRBV7-6	medium-sized	CASSYGYLDTQYF	TGTGCCAGCAGCTATGGTTATCTCGATACGCAGTATTTT
TRBJ2-7	TRBD2	TRBV7-3	NA	CASSPDPTSNSYEQYF	TGTGCCAGCAGCCCTGATCCGACTAGCAACTCCTACGAGCAGTACTTC
TRBJ2-1	NA	TRBV6-5	few	CASSSRTTRYNEQFF	TGTGCCAGCAGTAGCCGGACTACCCGCTACAATGAGCAGTTCTTC
TRBJ1-2	NA	TRBV7-2	NA	CASSLTPLRGYTF	TGTGCCAGCAGCTTAACCCCCCTGAGAGGCTACACCTTC
TRBJ2-5	TRBD2	TRBV5-4	NA	CASSLGLAGGGTQYF	TGTGCCAGCAGCTTGGGACTAGCGGGAGGGGGGACCCAGTACTTC
TRBJ2-5	TRBD1	TRBV25-1	NA	CASSAPRQGQYQETQYF	TGTGCCAGCAGTGCCCCCCGACAGGGCCAGTACCAAGAGACCCAGTACTTC
TRBJ1-2	TRBD1	TRBV5-1	NA	CASSTPGGEVGYTF	TGCGCCAGCAGCACGCCAGGGGGCGAGGTCGGCTACACCTTC
TRBJ1-5	NA	TRBV6-1	NA	CASSGQANQPQHF	TGTGCCAGCAGTGGTCAGGCTAATCAGCCCCAGCATTTT
TRBJ1-4	TRBD1	TRBV7-7	NA	CASSTGQGSEKLFF	TGTGCCAGCAGCACGGGACAGGGGAGTGAAAAACTGTTTTTT
TRBJ2-6	TRBD1	TRBV5-1	NA	CASSSGQGTSGANVLTF	TGCGCCAGCAGCTCGGGACAGGGTACCTCTGGGGCCAACGTCCTGACTTTC
TRBJ2-3	TRBD1	TRBV5-1	NA	CASRDRRGDTQYF	TGCGCCAGTCGGGACAGGAGGGGAGATACGCAGTATTTT
TRBJ2-7	NA	TRBV6-5	few	CASSYSGGESYEQYF	TGTGCCAGCAGTTACTCGGGGGGAGAGTCCTACGAGCAGTACTTC
TRBJ2-5	NA	TRBV2	NA	CARGGGPETQYF	TGTGCCAGAGGAGGGGGGCCAGAGACCCAGTACTTC
TRBJ2-5	TRBD2	TRBV6-1	NA	CASSEDGGGFPETQYF	TGTGCCAGCAGTGAAGATGGGGGAGGGTTCCCAGAGACCCAGTACTTC
TRBJ2-6	NA	TRBV19	NA	CASSTPETGANVLTF	TGTGCCAGTAGTACCCCAGAGACTGGGGCCAACGTCCTGACTTTC
TRBJ2-3	NA	TRBV19	NA	CASSHGQGVGTGTQYF	TGTGCCAGTAGCCATGGTCAGGGAGTTGGGACGGGTACGCAGTATTTT
TRBJ1-2	NA	TRBV6-1	NA	CASSEGAGVNYGYTF	TGTGCCAGCAGTGAAGGGGCAGGCGTTAACTATGGCTACACCTTC
TRBJ1-1	NA	TRBV7-3	NA	CASSLGWNMNTEAFF	TGTGCCAGCAGCTTGGGTTGGAATATGAACACTGAAGCTTTCTTT
TRBJ2-7	TRBD2	TRBV25-1	NA	CASSEGGGASEQYF	TGTGCCAGCAGTGAAGGCGGGGGAGCGTCCGAGCAGTACTTC
TRBJ2-1	TRBD2	TRBV13	NA	CASSSGTSGHNEQFF	TGTGCCAGCAGTTCCGGGACTAGCGGCCACAATGAGCAGTTCTTC
TRBJ2-3	NA	TRBV28	NA	CASSNMDGTDTQYF	TGTGCCAGCAGTAATATGGACGGCACAGATACGCAGTATTTT
TRBJ1-1	NA	TRBV9	NA	CASSVAGSGTEAFF	TGTGCCAGCAGCGTTGCGGGGTCGGGCACTGAAGCTTTCTTT
TRBJ2-4	NA	TRBV7-9	NA	CASSLGLDGDIQYF	TGTGCCAGCAGCTTAGGCCTCGACGGGGACATTCAGTACTTC
TRBJ1-1	TRBD1	TRBV5-1	once	CASSLRGTGFDEAFF	TGCGCCAGCAGCTTGCGGGGGACAGGGTTCGACGAAGCTTTCTTT
TRBJ1-6	TRBD1	TRBV6-1	NA	CASSEAGTGGSPLHF	TGTGCCAGCAGTGAAGCTGGGACAGGGGGGTCACCCCTCCACTTT
TRBJ1-2	NA	TRBV28	NA	CASSPREGAYPGYTF	TGTGCCAGCAGCCCCAGGGAAGGGGCTTATCCTGGCTACACCTTC
TRBJ1-1	NA	TRBV30	NA	CAWRGRNQNTEAFF	TGTGCCTGGAGGGGGAGAAATCAGAACACTGAAGCTTTCTTT
TRBJ2-2	NA	TRBV6-1	few	CASSAMTVGIGGELFF	TGTGCCAGCAGTGCGATGACAGTCGGGATAGGCGGGGAGCTGTTTTTT
TRBJ1-2	TRBD1	TRBV6-5	NA	CASSHRGHGYTF	TGTGCCAGCAGCCACAGGGGGCATGGCTACACCTTC
TRBJ2-1	TRBD2	TRBV6-4	NA	CASSEGTSGIGEQFF	TGTGCCAGCAGTGAAGGGACTAGCGGGATCGGTGAGCAGTTCTTC
TRBJ1-2	TRBD1	TRBV7-2	NA	CASSLNRGRLGYTF	TGTGCCAGCAGCTTAAACAGGGGGCGCCTCGGCTACACCTTC
TRBJ2-5	TRBD2	TRBV29-1	NA	CSVEVLAGARMARETQYF	TGCAGCGTTGAAGTACTAGCGGGGGCCCGTATGGCACGAGAGACCCAGTACTTC
TRBJ2-2	NA	TRBV7-2	NA	CASSHAGHEGGELFF	TGTGCCAGCAGCCACGCGGGACATGAGGGCGGGGAGCTGTTTTTT
TRBJ2-7	NA	TRBV30	NA	CAWGQQAHYEQYF	TGTGCCTGGGGACAACAAGCCCACTACGAGCAGTACTTC
TRBJ1-4	TRBD1	TRBV30	NA	CAWSGVLGQGNEKLFF	TGTGCCTGGAGCGGGGTCCTAGGACAGGGAAATGAAAAACTGTTTTTT
TRBJ2-5	NA	TRBV27	once	CASSFNSEETQYF	TGTGCCAGCAGTTTTAACTCCGAAGAGACCCAGTACTTC
TRBJ1-3	NA	TRBV4-1	NA	CASRDNGNTIYF	TGCGCCAGCAGGGACAATGGAAACACCATATATTTT
TRBJ1-1	NA	TRBV7-3	once	CASSLNVGSEAFF	TGTGCCAGCAGCTTAAACGTCGGAAGTGAAGCTTTCTTT
TRBJ1-2	TRBD1	TRBV6-5	NA	CASSLPGQGAYGYTF	TGTGCCAGCAGTCTACCGGGACAGGGAGCGTATGGCTACACCTTC
TRBJ2-7	NA	TRBV10-3	NA	CAIRDLPGYEQYF	TGTGCCATCAGGGACCTTCCCGGCTACGAGCAGTACTTC
TRBJ1-1	NA	TRBV4-2	NA	CASSLGWNMNTEAFF	TGTGCCAGCAGCTTGGGTTGGAATATGAACACTGAAGCTTTCTTT
TRBJ1-2	NA	TRBV20-1	NA	CSASFGVNYTF	TGCAGTGCTAGTTTTGGGGTAAACTACACCTTC
TRBJ1-1	NA	TRBV6-6	NA	CASSYAQGAGTEAFF	TGTGCCAGCAGTTACGCCCAAGGGGCGGGTACTGAAGCTTTCTTT
TRBJ2-3	NA	TRBV15	few	CATSRDRRETQYF	TGTGCCACCAGCAGAGATCGCCGGGAGACGCAGTATTTT
TRBJ1-2	TRBD1	TRBV28	NA	CASSNPGTGTSVYGYTF	TGTGCCAGCAGTAACCCCGGGACAGGGACCTCGGTCTATGGCTACACCTTC